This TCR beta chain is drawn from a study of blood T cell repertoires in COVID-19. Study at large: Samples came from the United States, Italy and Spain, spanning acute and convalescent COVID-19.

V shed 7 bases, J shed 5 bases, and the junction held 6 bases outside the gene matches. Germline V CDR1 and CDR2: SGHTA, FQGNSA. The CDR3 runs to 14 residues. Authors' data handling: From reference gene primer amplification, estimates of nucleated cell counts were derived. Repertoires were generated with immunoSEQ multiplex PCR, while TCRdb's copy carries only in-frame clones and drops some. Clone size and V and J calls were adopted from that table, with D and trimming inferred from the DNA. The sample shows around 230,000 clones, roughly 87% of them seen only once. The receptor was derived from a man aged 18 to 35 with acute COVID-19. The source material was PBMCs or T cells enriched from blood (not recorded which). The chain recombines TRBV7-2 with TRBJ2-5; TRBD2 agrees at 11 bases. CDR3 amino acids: CASTLAGGVETQYF. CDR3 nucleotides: TGTGCCAGCACCCTAGCGGGAGGAGTGGAGACCCAGTACTTC. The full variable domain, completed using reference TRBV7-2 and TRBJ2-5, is GAGVSQSPSNKVTEKGKDVELRCDPISGHTALYWYRQSLGQGLEFLIYFQGNSAPDKSGLPSDRFSAERTGGSVSTLTIQRTQQEDSAVYLCASTLAGGVETQYFGPGTRLLVL.